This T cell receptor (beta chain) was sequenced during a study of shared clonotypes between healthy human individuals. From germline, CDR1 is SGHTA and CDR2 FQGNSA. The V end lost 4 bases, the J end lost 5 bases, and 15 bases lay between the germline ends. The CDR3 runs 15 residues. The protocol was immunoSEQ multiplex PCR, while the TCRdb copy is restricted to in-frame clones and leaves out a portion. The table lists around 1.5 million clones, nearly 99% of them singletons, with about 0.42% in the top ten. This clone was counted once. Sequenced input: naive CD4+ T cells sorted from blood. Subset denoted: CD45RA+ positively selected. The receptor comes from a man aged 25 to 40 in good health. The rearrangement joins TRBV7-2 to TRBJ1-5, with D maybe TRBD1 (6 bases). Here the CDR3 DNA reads TGTGCCAGCAGCTCTGGGGGGGGCAGTCATCAGCCCCAGCATTTT. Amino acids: CASSSGGGSHQPQHF.